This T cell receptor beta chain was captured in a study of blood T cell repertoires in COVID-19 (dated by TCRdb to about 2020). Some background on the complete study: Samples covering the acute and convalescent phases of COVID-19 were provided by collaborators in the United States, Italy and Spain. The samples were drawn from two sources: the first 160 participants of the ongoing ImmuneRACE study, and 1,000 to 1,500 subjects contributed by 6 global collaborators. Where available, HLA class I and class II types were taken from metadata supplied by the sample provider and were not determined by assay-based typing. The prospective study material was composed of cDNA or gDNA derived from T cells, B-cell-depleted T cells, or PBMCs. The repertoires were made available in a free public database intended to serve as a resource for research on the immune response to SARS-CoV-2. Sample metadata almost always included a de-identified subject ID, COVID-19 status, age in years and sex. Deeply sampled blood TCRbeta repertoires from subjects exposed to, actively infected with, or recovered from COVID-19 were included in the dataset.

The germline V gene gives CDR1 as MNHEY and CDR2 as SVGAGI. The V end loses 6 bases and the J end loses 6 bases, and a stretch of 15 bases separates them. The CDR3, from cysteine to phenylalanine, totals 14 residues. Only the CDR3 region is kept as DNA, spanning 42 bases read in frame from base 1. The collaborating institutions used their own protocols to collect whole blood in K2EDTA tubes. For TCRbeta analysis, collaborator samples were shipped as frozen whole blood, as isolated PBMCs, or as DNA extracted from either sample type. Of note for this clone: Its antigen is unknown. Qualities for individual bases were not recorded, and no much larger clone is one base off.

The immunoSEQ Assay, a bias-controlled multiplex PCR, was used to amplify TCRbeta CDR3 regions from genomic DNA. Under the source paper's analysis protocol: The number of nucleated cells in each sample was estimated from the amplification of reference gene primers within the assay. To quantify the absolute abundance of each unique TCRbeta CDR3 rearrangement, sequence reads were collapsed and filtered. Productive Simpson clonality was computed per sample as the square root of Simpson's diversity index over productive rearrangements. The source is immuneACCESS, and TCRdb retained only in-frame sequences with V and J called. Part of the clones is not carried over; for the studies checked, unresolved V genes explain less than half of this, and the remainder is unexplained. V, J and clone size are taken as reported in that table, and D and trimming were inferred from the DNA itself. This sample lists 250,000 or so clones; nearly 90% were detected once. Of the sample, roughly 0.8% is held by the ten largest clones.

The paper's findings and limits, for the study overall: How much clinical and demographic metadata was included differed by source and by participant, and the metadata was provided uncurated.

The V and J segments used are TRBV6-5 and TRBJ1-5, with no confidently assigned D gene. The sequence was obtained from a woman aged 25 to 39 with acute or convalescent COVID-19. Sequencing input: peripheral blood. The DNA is TGTGCCAGCAGACTTGAGGTGGTCGGTCAGCCCCAGCATTTT. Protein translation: CASRLEVVGQPQHF.